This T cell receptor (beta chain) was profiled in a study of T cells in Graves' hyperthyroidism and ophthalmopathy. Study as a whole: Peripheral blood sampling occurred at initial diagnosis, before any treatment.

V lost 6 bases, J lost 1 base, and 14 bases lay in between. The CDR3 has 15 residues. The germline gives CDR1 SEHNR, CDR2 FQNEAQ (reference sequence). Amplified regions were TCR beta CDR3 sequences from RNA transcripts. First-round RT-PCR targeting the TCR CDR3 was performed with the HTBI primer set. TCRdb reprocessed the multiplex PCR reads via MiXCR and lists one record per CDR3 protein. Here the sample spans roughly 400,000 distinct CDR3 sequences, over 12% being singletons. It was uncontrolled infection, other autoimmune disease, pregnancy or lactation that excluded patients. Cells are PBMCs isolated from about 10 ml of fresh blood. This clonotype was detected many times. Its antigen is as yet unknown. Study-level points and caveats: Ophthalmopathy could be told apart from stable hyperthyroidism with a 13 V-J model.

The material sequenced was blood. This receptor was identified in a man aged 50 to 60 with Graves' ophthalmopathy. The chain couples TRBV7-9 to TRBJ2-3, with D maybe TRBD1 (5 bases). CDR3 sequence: CASRDTTGRTDTQYF. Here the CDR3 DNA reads TGTGCCAGCAGGGATACAACAGGCCGCACAGATACGCAGTATTTT.